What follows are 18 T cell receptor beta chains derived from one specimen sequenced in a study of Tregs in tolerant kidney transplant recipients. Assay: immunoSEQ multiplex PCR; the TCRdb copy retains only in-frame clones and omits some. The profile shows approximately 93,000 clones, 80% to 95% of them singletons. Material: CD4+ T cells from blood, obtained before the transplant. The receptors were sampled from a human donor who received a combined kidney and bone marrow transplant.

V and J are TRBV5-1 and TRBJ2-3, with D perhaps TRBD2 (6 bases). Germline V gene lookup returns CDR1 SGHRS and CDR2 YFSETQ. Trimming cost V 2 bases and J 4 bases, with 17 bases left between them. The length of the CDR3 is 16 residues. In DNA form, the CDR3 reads TGCGCCAGCAGCTTTCGCGGCGGGGTCAACCCAGATACGCAGTATTTT. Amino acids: CASSFRGGVNPDTQYF.

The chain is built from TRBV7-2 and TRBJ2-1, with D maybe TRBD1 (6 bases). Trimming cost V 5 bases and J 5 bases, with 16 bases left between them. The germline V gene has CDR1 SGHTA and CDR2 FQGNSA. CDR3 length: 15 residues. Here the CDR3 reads CASSITGTYNNEQFF. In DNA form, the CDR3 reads TGTGCCAGCAGCATAACCGGGACATATAACAATGAGCAGTTCTTC.

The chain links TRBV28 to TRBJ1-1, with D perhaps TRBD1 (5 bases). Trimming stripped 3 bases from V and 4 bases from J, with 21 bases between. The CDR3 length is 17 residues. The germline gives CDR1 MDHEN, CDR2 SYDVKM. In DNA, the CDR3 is TGTGCCAGCAGTTTCGTCTCTCAGGGATTTGATCCCACTGAAGCTTTCTTT. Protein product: CASSFVSQGFDPTEAFF.

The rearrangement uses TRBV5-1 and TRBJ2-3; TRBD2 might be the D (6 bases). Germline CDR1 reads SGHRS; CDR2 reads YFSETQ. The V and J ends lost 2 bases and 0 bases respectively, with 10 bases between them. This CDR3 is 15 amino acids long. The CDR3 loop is CASSLPSDSTDTQYF. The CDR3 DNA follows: TGCGCCAGCAGCTTACCTAGCGACAGCACAGATACGCAGTATTTT.

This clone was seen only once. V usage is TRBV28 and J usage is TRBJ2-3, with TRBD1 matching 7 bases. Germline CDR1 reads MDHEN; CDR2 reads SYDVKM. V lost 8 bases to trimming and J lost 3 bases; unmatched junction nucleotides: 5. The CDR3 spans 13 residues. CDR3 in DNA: TGTGCCAGCTCAACAGGGGCGACAGATACGCAGTATTTT. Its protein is CASSTGATDTQYF.

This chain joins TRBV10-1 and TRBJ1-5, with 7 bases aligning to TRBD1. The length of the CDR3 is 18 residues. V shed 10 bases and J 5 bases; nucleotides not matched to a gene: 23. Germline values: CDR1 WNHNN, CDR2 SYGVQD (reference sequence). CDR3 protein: CATKNKTGTLRRDQPQHF. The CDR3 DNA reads TGCGCCACCAAAAACAAGACAGGGACGTTGCGCCGTGATCAGCCCCAGCATTTT.

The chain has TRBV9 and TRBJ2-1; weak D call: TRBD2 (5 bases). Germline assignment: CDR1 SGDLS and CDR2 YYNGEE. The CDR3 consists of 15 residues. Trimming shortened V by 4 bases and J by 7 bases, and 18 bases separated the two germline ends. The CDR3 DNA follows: TGTGCCAGCAGCACACGTAGGTCTAGGACTAATGAGCAGTTCTTC. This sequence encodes CASSTRRSRTNEQFF.

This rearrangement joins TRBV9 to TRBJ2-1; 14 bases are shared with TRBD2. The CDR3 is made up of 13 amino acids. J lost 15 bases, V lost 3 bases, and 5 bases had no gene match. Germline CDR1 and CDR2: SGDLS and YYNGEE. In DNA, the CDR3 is TGTGCCAGCAGCGAGGGACTAGCGGGAGTGGGGTTCTTC. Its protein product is CASSEGLAGVGFF.

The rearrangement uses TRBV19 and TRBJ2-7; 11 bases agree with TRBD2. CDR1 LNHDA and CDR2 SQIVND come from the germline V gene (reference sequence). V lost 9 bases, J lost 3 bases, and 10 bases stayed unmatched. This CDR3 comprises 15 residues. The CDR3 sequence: CASRPRTSGHYEQYF. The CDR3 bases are TGTGCCAGCCGCCCCAGGACTAGCGGGCACTACGAGCAGTACTTC. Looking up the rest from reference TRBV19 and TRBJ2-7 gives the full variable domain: DGGITQSPKYLFRKEGQNVTLSCEQNLNHDAMYWYRQDPGQGLRLIYYSQIVNDFQKGDIAEGYSVSREKKESFPLTVTSAQKNPTAFYLCASRPRTSGHYEQYFGPGTRLTVT.

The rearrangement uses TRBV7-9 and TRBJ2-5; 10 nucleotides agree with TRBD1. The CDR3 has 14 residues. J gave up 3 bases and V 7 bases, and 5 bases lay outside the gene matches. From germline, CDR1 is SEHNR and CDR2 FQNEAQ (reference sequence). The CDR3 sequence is CASTTGTGEETQYF. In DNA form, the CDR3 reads TGTGCCAGCACAACCGGGACAGGGGAAGAGACCCAGTACTTC.

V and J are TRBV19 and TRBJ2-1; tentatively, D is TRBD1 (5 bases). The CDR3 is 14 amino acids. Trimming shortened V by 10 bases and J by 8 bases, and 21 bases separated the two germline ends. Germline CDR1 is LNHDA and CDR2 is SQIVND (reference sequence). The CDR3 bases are TGTGCCACTCCTGACAGACGTTATGGGGATGAGCAGTTCTTC. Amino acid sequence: CATPDRRYGDEQFF.

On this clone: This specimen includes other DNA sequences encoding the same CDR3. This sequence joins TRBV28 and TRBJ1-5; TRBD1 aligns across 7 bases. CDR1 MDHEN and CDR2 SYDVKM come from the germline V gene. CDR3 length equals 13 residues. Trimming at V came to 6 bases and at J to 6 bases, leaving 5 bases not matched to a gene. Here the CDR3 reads CASRRQGGQPQHF. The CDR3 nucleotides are TGTGCCAGCAGGAGACAGGGCGGTCAGCCCCAGCATTTT.

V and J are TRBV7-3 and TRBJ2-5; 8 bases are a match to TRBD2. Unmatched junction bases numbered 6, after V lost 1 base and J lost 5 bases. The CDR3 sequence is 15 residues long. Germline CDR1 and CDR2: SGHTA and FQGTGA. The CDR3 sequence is CASSLNGQRGETQYF. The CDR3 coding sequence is TGTGCCAGCAGCTTAAATGGCCAGCGGGGGGAGACCCAGTACTTC.

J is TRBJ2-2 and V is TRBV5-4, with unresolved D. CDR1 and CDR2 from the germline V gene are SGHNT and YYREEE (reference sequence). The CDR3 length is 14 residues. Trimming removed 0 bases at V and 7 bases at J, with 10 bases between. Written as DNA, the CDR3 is TGTGCCAGCAGCTTGGAGACACTTGGCGGGGAGCTGTTTTTT. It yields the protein CASSLETLGGELFF.

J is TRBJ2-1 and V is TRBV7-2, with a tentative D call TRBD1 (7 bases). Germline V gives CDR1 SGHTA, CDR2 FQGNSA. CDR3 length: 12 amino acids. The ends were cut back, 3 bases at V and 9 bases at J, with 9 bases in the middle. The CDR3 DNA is TGTGCCAGCAGCTTTCAGGGGGGTGAGCAGTTCTTC. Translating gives CASSFQGGEQFF. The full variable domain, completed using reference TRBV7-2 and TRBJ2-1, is GAGVSQSPSNKVTEKGKDVELRCDPISGHTALYWYRQSLGQGLEFLIYFQGNSAPDKSGLPSDRFSAERTGGSVSTLTIQRTQQEDSAVYLCASSFQGGEQFFGPGTRLTVL.

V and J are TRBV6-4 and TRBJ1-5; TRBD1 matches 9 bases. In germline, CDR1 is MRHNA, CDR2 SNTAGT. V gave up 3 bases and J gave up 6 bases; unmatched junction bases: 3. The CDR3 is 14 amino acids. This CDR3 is CASSETGGGQPQHF. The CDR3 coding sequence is TGTGCCAGCAGTGAGACAGGGGGAGGTCAGCCCCAGCATTTT.

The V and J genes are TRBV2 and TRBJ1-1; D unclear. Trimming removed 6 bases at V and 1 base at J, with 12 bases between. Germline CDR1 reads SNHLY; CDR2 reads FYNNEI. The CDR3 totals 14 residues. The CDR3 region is CASRETEGNTEAFF. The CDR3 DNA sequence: TGTGCCAGCAGAGAAACGGAGGGGAACACTGAAGCTTTCTTT.

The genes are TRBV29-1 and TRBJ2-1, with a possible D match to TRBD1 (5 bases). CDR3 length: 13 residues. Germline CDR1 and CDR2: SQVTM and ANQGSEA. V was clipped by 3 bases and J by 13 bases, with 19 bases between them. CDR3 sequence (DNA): TGCAGCGTTGATTTACAGGTCGGGTCTAGACAGTTCTTC. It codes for CSVDLQVGSRQFF.